This paragraph covers one T cell receptor beta chain sequence. No antigen is known for it. Vbeta (60) and Jbeta (13) primers were used in the PCR. Assay: immunoSEQ multiplex PCR; the TCRdb copy retains only in-frame clones and omits some. The table lists 120,000 or so clones, about 84% of them singletons. This sample is part of a study of cytomegalovirus exposure and HLA in healthy donors. Whole-study results and caveats: Usually a TCR sequence was rare, but some public TCRs were found in many donors. Among the sequence variants, a highly shared cluster was likely an artifact of sequencing.

Germline CDR1 is SGHRS and CDR2 is YFSETQ. The CDR3 loop spans 13 amino acids. V shed 4 bases and J 6 bases; nucleotides not matched to a gene: 5. The sequence derives from a man between 18 and 29 years old in good health and CMV-seropositive. The genes are TRBV5-1 and TRBJ2-7, with 9 nucleotides matching TRBD1. Sequenced material: PBMCs. The CDR3 sequence: CASSPGTGFEQYF. The CDR3 bases are TGCGCCAGCAGCCCAGGGACAGGGTTCGAGCAGTACTTC. Looking up the rest from reference TRBV5-1 and TRBJ2-7 gives the full variable domain: KAGVTQTPRYLIKTRGQQVTLSCSPISGHRSVSWYQQTPGQGLQFLFEYFSETQRNKGNFPGRFSGRQFSNSRSEMNVSTLELGDSALYLCASSPGTGFEQYFGPGTRLTVT.